This T cell receptor beta chain was sequenced in a study of blood T cell repertoires in COVID-19. The table lists this clone with a few counts. Trimming left V 5 bases short and J 2 bases short, with 16 bases between. The germline CDR1 and CDR2 sequences are MNHEY and SMNVEV (reference sequence). The CDR3 runs 15 residues. As originally analysed: Estimated nucleated cell counts came from reference gene primer amplification. Clones were sequenced by immunoSEQ multiplex PCR, and TCRdb holds only the in-frame ones, with some missing. D and trimming come from the DNA, and the V and J calls and clone size come from that table. The data show approximately 60,000 clones, around 80% seen once.

The clonotype originates from a woman aged 80 or older with active or convalescent COVID-19. The rearrangement uses TRBV27 and TRBJ2-7; D is unclear. Material for sequencing was peripheral blood. In DNA form, the CDR3 reads TGTGCCAGCAGTCTTAACAGATTCTCGGCCTACGAGCAGTACTTC. Translated: CASSLNRFSAYEQYF.